These T cell receptor beta chains were read from a single sample in a study of vaccination and CD4 T cells after COVID-19. TCRdb re-analysed the PCR reads in MiXCR, keeping a single row per CDR3 protein. The sample has about 10,000 distinct CDR3 sequences; about 61% are singletons. Their cognate antigens are unknown. Sequencing was performed on CD4+ T cells from blood, cultured in vitro. Source of these receptors: a human donor who had recovered from COVID-19. The CDR3 runs from the conserved cysteine through the conserved F or W. The D gene is left open where the match is weak. Some rows mark clone size as missing; the rest say once, few, many or name a class of expanded clone.

.	TRBV5-4	TRBJ2-7	.	TGTGCCAGCAGCCCCCAGCAGGCCCCGGGCGAGCAGTACTTC	CASSPQQAPGEQYF
.	TRBV27	TRBJ2-3	TRBD1	TGTGCCAGCTGCTGTCGGGACAGGGGTTCTGCAGATACGCAGTATTTT	CASCCRDRGSADTQYF
.	TRBV2	TRBJ1-3	.	TGTGCCAGCGGAGGAACGATCTCTGGAAACACCATATATTTT	CASGGTISGNTIYF
.	TRBV20-1	TRBJ2-3	TRBD2	TGCAGTGCTCCCCGCGACGGGAGGAGCACAGATACGCAGTATTTT	CSAPRDGRSTDTQYF
.	TRBV12-3/TRBV12-4	TRBJ2-3	.	TGTGCCAGCAGTTTAGACGAGCCAGATACGCAGTATTTT	CASSLDEPDTQYF
.	TRBV6-4	TRBJ2-3	TRBD2	TGTGCCAGCAGTGACGGGGCGGGAGGCACAGATACGCAGTATTTT	CASSDGAGGTDTQYF
.	TRBV2	TRBJ2-3	TRBD2	TGTGCCAGCAGAACAGCGGGACTAGCGGGAGATACGCAGTATTTT	CASRTAGLAGDTQYF
once	TRBV6-5	TRBJ2-1	TRBD2	TGTGCCAGCAGTTACTCGGGGGCGGGAGGCCTGAAATACAATGAGCAGTTCTTC	CASSYSGAGGLKYNEQFF
.	TRBV28	TRBJ1-1	.	TGTGCCAGCAGTCCGACAGGACCGTTGGGTTCGTTGAACACTGAAGCTTTCTTT	CASSPTGPLGSLNTEAFF
.	TRBV6-2/TRBV6-3	TRBJ2-7	TRBD1	TGTGCCAGCAAGGGACAGAGCTCCTACGAGCAGTACTTC	CASKGQSSYEQYF
.	TRBV5-6	TRBJ1-2	.	TGTGCCAGCAGCCGACAGGATTATGGCTACACCTTC	CASSRQDYGYTF
.	TRBV7-2	TRBJ2-5	.	TGTGCCAGCAGCCTAAACACACCCCAAGAGACCCAGTACTTC	CASSLNTPQETQYF
.	TRBV2	TRBJ1-1	.	TGTGCCAGCATGGCGTCCTGGGGCACTGAAGCTTTCTTT	CASMASWGTEAFF
.	TRBV28	TRBJ1-4	.	TGTGCCAGCAGTTCCGGGTGGGAGTATGAAAAACTGTTTTTT	CASSSGWEYEKLFF
.	TRBV6-2/TRBV6-3	TRBJ2-7	TRBD1	TGTGCCAGCGGACGACAGGGAATCCACGAGCAGTACTTC	CASGRQGIHEQYF
few	TRBV6-1	TRBJ1-3	.	TGTGCCAGCAGTGCTTTCGGATCTGGAAACACCATATATTTT	CASSAFGSGNTIYF
few	TRBV7-9	TRBJ1-2	.	TGTGCCAGCAGCTTAGTGTCGGACGTCCTTGGAGGTGGCTACACCTTC	CASSLVSDVLGGGYTF
.	TRBV19	TRBJ2-1	TRBD2	TGTGCCAGTAGTATAAACGGGAGGCACTACAATGAGCAGTTCTTC	CASSINGRHYNEQFF
.	TRBV24-1	TRBJ1-2	TRBD1	TGTGCCACCAGTGCTACGGGACAGGGGGGATATGGCTACACCTTC	CATSATGQGGYGYTF
.	TRBV11-3	TRBJ2-2	TRBD2	TGTGCCAGCAGCTTAGATTTCAGCGGGAGTGCGACCGGGGAGCTGTTTTTT	CASSLDFSGSATGELFF
.	TRBV28	TRBJ1-5	.	TGTGCCAGCAGAGGCAGGGTACGCAATCAGCCCCAGCATTTT	CASRGRVRNQPQHF
.	TRBV7-2	TRBJ2-5	.	TGTGCCAGCAGCTTAGGCAATACCCAAGAGACCCAGTACTTC	CASSLGNTQETQYF
.	TRBV30	TRBJ2-1	TRBD2	TGTGCCTTGAGGAGACTAGCGGGAAAGTTCAACAATGAGCAGTTCTTC	CALRRLAGKFNNEQFF
once	TRBV2	TRBJ2-4	.	TGTGCCAGCAGCCCTACTCCTTTACTTGCCAAAAACATTCAGTACTTC	CASSPTPLLAKNIQYF
few	TRBV27	TRBJ1-5	.	TGTGCCAGCAGTTCAAACAATCAGCCCCAGCATTTT	CASSSNNQPQHF
.	TRBV15	TRBJ2-3	.	TGTGCCACCAGCAGAGATATTTTGGATACGCAGTATTTT	CATSRDILDTQYF
few	TRBV25-1	TRBJ1-2	.	TGTGCCAGCAGTGAATATATCGGCCCGAATAACTATGGCTACACCTTC	CASSEYIGPNNYGYTF
.	TRBV11-2	TRBJ2-2	TRBD2	TGTGCCAGCAGCTTATCTAGCGGGATGAACACCGGGGAGCTGTTTTTT	CASSLSSGMNTGELFF
few	TRBV2	TRBJ1-1	.	TGTGCCAGCAGTACCTCGCCCCAGGCTGCGCAGGCTTTCTTT	CASSTSPQAAQAFF
.	TRBV5-4	TRBJ2-6	.	TGTGCCAGCAGCTTGGCCGGAACCCCCGGTGGGGCCAACGTCCTGACTTTC	CASSLAGTPGGANVLTF
.	TRBV6-2/TRBV6-3	TRBJ2-7	.	TGTGCCAGCAGAGGAACCTACGAGCAGTACTTC	CASRGTYEQYF
hyperexpanded	TRBV2	TRBJ2-1	.	TGTGCCAGCAGTCTAGACGCTAATGAGCAGTTCTTC	CASSLDANEQFF
.	TRBV30	TRBJ2-7	.	TGTGCCTGGACTCCCAGGGGATGGGACGAGCAGTACTTC	CAWTPRGWDEQYF
.	TRBV5-4	TRBJ2-5	.	TGTGCCAGCAGCCTACAAGAGACCCAGTACTTC	CASSLQETQYF
.	TRBV20-1	TRBJ2-1	.	TGCAGTGCTAGAGATCGGCCGCGAAGCTCCTACAATGAGCAGTTCTTC	CSARDRPRSSYNEQFF
.	TRBV5-1	TRBJ2-7	TRBD1	TGCGCCAGCAGCCTCATCGGTCAGGGGGCCGACGAGCAGTACTTC	CASSLIGQGADEQYF
.	TRBV28	TRBJ2-5	TRBD1	TGTGCCAGCGGTTCGGAATGGGACAGGGAACGAGAGACCCAGTACTTC	CASGSEWDRERETQYF
.	TRBV28	TRBJ1-2	.	TGTGCCAGCAGTGAATCCTCAGGGTTCCCATCTGGCTACACCTTC	CASSESSGFPSGYTF